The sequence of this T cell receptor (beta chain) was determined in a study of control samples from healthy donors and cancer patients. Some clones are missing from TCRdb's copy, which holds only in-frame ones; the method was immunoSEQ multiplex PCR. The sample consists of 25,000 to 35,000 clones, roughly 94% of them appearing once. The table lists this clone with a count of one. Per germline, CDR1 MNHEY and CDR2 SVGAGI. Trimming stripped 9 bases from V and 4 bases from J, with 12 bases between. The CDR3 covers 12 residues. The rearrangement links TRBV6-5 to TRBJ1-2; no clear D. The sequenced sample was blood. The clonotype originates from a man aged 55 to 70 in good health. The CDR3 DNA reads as TGTGCCAGTTCCCTCAATTTCTATGGCTACACCTTC. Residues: CASSLNFYGYTF.